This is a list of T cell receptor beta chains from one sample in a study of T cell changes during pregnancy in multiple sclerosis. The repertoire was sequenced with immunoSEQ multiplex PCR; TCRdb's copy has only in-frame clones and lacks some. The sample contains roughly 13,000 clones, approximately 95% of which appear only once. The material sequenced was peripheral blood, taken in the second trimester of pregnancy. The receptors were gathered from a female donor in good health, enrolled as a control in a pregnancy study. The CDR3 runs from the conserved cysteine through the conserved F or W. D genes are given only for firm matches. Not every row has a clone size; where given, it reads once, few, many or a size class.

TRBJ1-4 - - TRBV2 CASIRSVRINEKLFF TGTGCCAGCATCCGCTCAGTCAGGATTAATGAAAAACTGTTTTTT
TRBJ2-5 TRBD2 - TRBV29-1 CSGMTSYETQYF TGCAGCGGAATGACTAGCTACGAGACCCAGTACTTC
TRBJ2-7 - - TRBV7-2 CASSLNPGNEQYF TGTGCCAGCAGCTTAAACCCAGGGAACGAGCAGTACTTC
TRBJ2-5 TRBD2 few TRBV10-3 CAISLGAGGKETQYF TGTGCCATCAGCCTTGGAGCGGGGGGTAAAGAGACCCAGTACTTC
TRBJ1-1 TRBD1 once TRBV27 CASSLGQGASRATEAFF TGTGCCAGCAGTTTGGGACAGGGGGCCTCAAGGGCCACTGAAGCTTTCTTT
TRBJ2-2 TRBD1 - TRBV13 CASSTTGDHTGELFF TGTGCCAGCAGCACCACAGGGGACCACACCGGGGAGCTGTTTTTT
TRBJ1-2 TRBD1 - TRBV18 CASSPGGGGYIF TGTGCCAGCTCTCCAGGGGGCGGCGGCTACATCTTC
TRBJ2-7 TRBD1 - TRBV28 CATHTTGSSYEQYF TGTGCCACTCATACGACAGGGAGCTCCTACGAGCAGTACTTC
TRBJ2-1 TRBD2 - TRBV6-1 CASRAGTGGVNEQFF TGTGCCAGCAGGGCCGGGACGGGGGGGGTCAATGAGCAGTTCTTC
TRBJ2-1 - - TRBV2 CASSESRGRFQFF TGTGCCAGCAGTGAATCTCGGGGTAGATTTCAGTTCTTC
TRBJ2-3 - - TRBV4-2 CASSQGLTDTQYF TGTGCCAGCAGCCAGGGCCTTACAGATACGCAGTATTTT
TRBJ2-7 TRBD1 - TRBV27 CASSTGSGTGRNEQYF TGTGCCAGCAGCACCGGATCCGGGACAGGGAGGAACGAGCAGTACTTC
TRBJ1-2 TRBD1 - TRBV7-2 CASILTGGYYGYTF TGTGCCAGCATTTTAACAGGGGGGTACTATGGCTACACCTTC
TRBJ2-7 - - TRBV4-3 CASSPRTGQAYEQYF TGCGCCAGCAGCCCGCGGACTGGGCAAGCCTACGAGCAGTACTTC
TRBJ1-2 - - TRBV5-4 CASSLRTGHIYGYTF TGTGCCAGCAGCTTGAGAACAGGGCATATCTATGGCTACACCTTC
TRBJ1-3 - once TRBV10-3 CAISENQGGNTIYF TGTGCCATCAGTGAGAACCAGGGTGGAAACACCATATATTTT
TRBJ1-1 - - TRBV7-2 CASRYSGRPTEAFF TGTGCCAGCAGATACTCAGGGCGGCCCACTGAAGCTTTCTTT
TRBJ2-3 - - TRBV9 CASSPGRGDTQYF TGTGCCAGCAGCCCCGGCAGGGGAGATACGCAGTATTTT
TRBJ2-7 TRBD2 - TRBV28 CASSLSGRDYEQYF TGTGCCAGCAGTTTAAGCGGGAGGGACTACGAGCAGTACTTC
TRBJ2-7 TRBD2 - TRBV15 CATSRMTGGSYEQYF TGTGCCACCAGCCGGATGACGGGGGGTTCCTACGAGCAGTACTTC
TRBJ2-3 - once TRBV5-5 CASSFPLGQGNTDTQYF TGTGCCAGCAGCTTCCCACTGGGGCAGGGTAACACAGATACGCAGTATTTT
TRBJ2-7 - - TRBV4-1 CASSLQVPGLYSYEQYF TGCGCCAGCAGCCTACAAGTTCCGGGACTTTACTCCTACGAGCAGTACTTC
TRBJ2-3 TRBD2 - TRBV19 CASNSGGSRNTQYF TGTGCCAGCAATTCGGGAGGTAGTAGAAATACGCAGTATTTT
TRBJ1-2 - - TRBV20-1 CSASSGYGYTF TGCAGTGCTTCGAGCGGCTATGGCTACACCTTC
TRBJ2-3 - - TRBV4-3 CASSQEWGSDTQYF TGCGCCAGCAGCCAAGAATGGGGCTCAGATACGCAGTATTTT
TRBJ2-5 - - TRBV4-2 CASRRDFGSEETQYF TGTGCCAGTCGACGTGATTTCGGGAGCGAAGAGACCCAGTACTTC
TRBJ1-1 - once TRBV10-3 CAISSQAMNTEAFF TGTGCCATCAGCTCACAGGCCATGAACACTGAAGCTTTCTTT
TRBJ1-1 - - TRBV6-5 CASSYSHRLNTEAFF TGTGCCAGCAGTTACTCCCACAGATTGAACACTGAAGCTTTCTTT
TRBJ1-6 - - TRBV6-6 CASSDSSYNSPLHF TGTGCCAGCAGTGACAGCTCCTATAATTCACCCCTCCACTTT
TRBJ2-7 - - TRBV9 CASSSMSSYEQYF TGTGCCAGCAGCTCTATGAGTTCCTACGAGCAGTACTTC
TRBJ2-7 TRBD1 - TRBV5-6 CASSVGTGVYEQYF TGTGCCAGCAGCGTCGGGACAGGGGTTTACGAGCAGTACTTC
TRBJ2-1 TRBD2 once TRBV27 CASSLYSGTNLEVF TGTGCCAGCAGCCTTTATAGCGGGACTAATTTGGAGGTCTTC
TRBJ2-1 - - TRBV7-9 CASSLNPANEQFF TGTGCCAGCAGCTTAAATCCAGCGAATGAGCAGTTCTTC
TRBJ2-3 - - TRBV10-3 CAISERGYTDTQYF TGTGCCATCAGTGAGAGAGGATACACAGATACGCAGTATTTT
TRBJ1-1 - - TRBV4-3 CASSQDPLEGGVNTEAFF TGCGCCAGCAGCCAAGATCCCCTGGAAGGGGGAGTGAACACTGAAGCTTTCTTT
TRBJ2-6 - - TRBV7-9 CASSTGLGANVLTF TGTGCCAGCAGCACAGGGCTGGGGGCCAACGTCCTGACTTTC
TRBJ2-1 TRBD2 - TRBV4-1 CASSPPSGRGYNEQFF TGCGCCAGCAGCCCGCCTAGCGGGAGAGGGTACAATGAGCAGTTCTTC
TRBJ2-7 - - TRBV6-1 CASSDRGRSSYEQYF TGTGCCAGCAGTGATAGGGGAAGGAGCTCCTACGAGCAGTACTTC
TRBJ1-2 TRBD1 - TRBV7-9 CASSADRGGYTF TGTGCCAGCAGCGCCGACAGGGGAGGCTACACCTTC
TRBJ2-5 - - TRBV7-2 CASSLSSTTKETQYF TGTGCCAGCAGCTTAAGTAGTACGACTAAAGAGACCCAGTACTTC
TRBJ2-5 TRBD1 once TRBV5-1 CASSSGGGETQYF TGCGCCAGCAGTTCAGGGGGCGGGGAGACCCAGTACTTC
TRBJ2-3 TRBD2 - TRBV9 CASSAGTSGGAATDTQYF TGTGCCAGCAGCGCCGGGACTAGCGGGGGGGCTGCTACAGATACGCAGTATTTT
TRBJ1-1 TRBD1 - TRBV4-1 CASSRIGQGDTEAFF TGCGCCAGCAGCCGAATCGGACAGGGGGACACTGAAGCTTTCTTT
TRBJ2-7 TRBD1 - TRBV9 CASSAGDRGTIYSYEQYF TGTGCCAGCAGCGCCGGGGACAGGGGGACAATCTACTCCTACGAGCAGTACTTC
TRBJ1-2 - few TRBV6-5 CASSKTDRSYGYTF TGTGCCAGCAGTAAAACCGACAGGTCCTATGGCTACACCTTC
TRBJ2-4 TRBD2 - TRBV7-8 CASSLLAGELGGHIQYF TGTGCCAGCAGCCTCCTAGCGGGAGAACTTGGTGGACACATTCAGTACTTC
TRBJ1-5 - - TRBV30 CAWSVKPAGAPQHF TGTGCCTGGAGTGTAAAGCCCGCCGGAGCGCCCCAGCATTTT
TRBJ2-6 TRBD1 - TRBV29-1 CSGDDPQGAPGANVLTF TGCAGCGGCGATGACCCTCAGGGGGCGCCAGGGGCCAACGTCCTGACTTTC
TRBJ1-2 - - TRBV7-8 CASSWGRVDGYTF TGTGCCAGCAGCTGGGGGCGGGTGGATGGCTACACCTTC
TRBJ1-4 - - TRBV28 CASSFFRANEKLFF TGTGCCAGCAGTTTTTTTCGGGCTAATGAAAAACTGTTTTTT